This record looks at one T cell receptor beta chain sequence and its context. No antigen is known for it. Mouse germline and gene names are used. From the germline J gene comes the end of the CDR3, since the read stops 1 residue before it. These data come from a study of tissue T cells after allogeneic stem cell transplantation. Indicated time point: mouse harvest day 7 after allogeneic transplant. Each mouse received 10^7 T-cell-depleted marrow cells plus 10^6 splenic CD5+ T cells by tail vein. Tissues came from B6→BALB/c major-mismatch GVHD mice at day 7 or 14. The CDR3 runs 13 residues. Trimming left V 5 bases short and J 5 bases short, with 10 bases between. Per the germline V gene, CDR1 is FNHDT and CDR2 is SITEND (reference sequence). Study-level points and caveats: Motif-based clustering found tissue-specific repertoire signatures shared across patients, though few clones were shared.

Sequencing was performed with immunoSEQ multiplex PCR; in TCRdb, only in-frame clones are kept and a portion is missing. The table lists several thousand clones, roughly 45% of them singletons. The sequencing sample was made of lymph node tissue. The sequence was obtained from a female BALB/c mouse given C57BL/6 T cells with graft-versus-host disease after an allogeneic hematopoietic cell transplant. V usage is TRBV19 and J usage is TRBJ2-2; D perhaps matches TRBD1 (6 bases). The sequenced CDR3 bases are TGTGCCAGCAGAACAGGGAGGACCGGGCAGCTCTAC. Translated: CASRTGRTGQLY. The entire CDR3 protein is CASRTGRTGQLYF.